The clone carrying this TCR beta chain was seen ten or more times. Germline values: CDR1 SGHRS, CDR2 YFSETQ. CDR3 length: 15 residues. The germline V and J ends were trimmed by 0 bases and 2 bases, with 10 bases remaining between them. The data derive from a study of early T cells in non-severe SARS-CoV-2 infection. The library protocol tagged individual cDNA molecules with unique molecular identifiers. MiXCR, run by TCRdb on the 5' RACE reads, gives a single entry per CDR3 protein. The data show approximately 84,000 distinct CDR3 sequences, about 12% seen once. The J gene is TRBJ2-3, the V gene TRBV5-1; the D call may be TRBD1 or TRBD2 (5 bases each). The source of this sequence is an adult who was a healthcare worker with PCR-confirmed SARS-CoV-2 infection or an uninfected control (not recorded which). The sample comprised whole blood. The CDR3 spells CASSLEVGATDTQYF. CDR3 coding DNA: TGCGCCAGCAGCTTGGAGGTCGGGGCCACAGATACGCAGTATTTT.